This TCR beta chain was captured by sequencing in a study of T-cell memory formation after mild COVID-19 (dated by TCRdb to the early 2020s). Turning to the overall study: Most TCR sequence clusters were specific to one of the two donors. In two donors, T-cell clones that expanded and contracted after mild COVID-19 were followed by sequencing TCRalpha and TCRbeta repertoires longitudinally. The cohort was made up of two young adult volunteers, one female and one male, who were previously healthy.

V sheds 4 bases and J sheds 0 bases, leaving 16 bases between their ends. The CDR3 contains 16 residues, cysteine and phenylalanine counted. Only the CDR3 DNA is retained, 48 bases long and in frame from the first base. For CDR1 and CDR2, the germline V gene lists SGHRS and YFSETQ. PBMCs were isolated by Ficoll-Paque density gradient centrifugation. Broader findings and caveats from the paper: Contracting CD4+ clones turned up mainly in the CM and EM memory subsets, whereas EMRA was where CD8+ clones were enriched. SARS-CoV-2 specificity of the second-wave clones peaking on day 37 was not confirmed. Some responding clones were detected in pre-infection memory, which suggested that pre-existing cross-reactive memory T cells had joined the SARS-CoV-2 response. Only two mild cases were covered in the study, and larger cohorts including severe cases with pre-infection samples were considered necessary. Clones that contracted from day 15 to 85 showed balanced CD4/CD8 phenotypes, whereas a second wave of clones that expanded from day 15 to 37 leaned towards CD4+.

This clonotype was observed a few times. The specificity of this receptor is unknown. Base qualities are not provided; no much larger clone lies one nucleotide away. The run used an Illumina NovaSeq 6000. TCRalpha and TCRbeta cDNA libraries were constructed by 5'RACE with constant-segment primers, with sample barcodes and unique molecular identifiers being introduced. RNA was extracted from every sample with Trizol reagent. Amplification of the libraries took two PCR steps, and the second step added a second sample barcode plus Illumina TruSeq adapters. Sequencing of the libraries was done on an Illumina NovaSeq, producing 2 x 150 bp paired-end reads. Per the source publication's procedure: Reads were demultiplexed and collapsed into UMI-guided consensus sequences with migec v1.2.7. With mixcr v2.1.11, UMI consensuses were aligned to TRA and TRB V and J templates and assembled into clonotypes. Clonotypes were classified as expanded or contracted when called significant by both edgeR and NoisET, with noise models trained on biological replicates. For edgeR calls, the cutoffs were a false discovery rate-adjusted p below 0.01 and a log2 fold-change threshold of 1. PCA with hierarchical clustering of max-normalized trajectories of the 1000 most abundant clonotypes was used as exploratory dynamics analysis. Separately sequenced CD4+ and CD8+ repertoires were used to assign a CD4 or CD8 phenotype to each responding clone. TCRdb reanalyzed the raw reads on its own, using fastp at Q25 for trimming and MiXCR for clone calling, and kept in-frame beta chains. Records with the same CDR3 protein are collapsed into one entry carrying the most frequent genes and DNA. What appears here as the V and J calls and clone size reflects TCRdb's work, not the paper's. This sample lists about 190,000 distinct CDR3 sequences; 18% were detected once. The top ten clones comprise 2.4% of the sample.

The rearranged segments are TRBV5-1 and TRBJ1-2; TRBD1 might be the D gene, on 5 matching bases. The specimen sequenced was PBMCs or a T cell subset sorted from them (not recorded which). This receptor was obtained from an adult woman who had mild COVID-19 (a few samples of this study predate the infection). The sample titles of this study are shuffled in the database, so cell type and time point are left out; the donor was told from shared clones. CDR3 sequence: CASSAGTLQANYGYTF. The DNA sequence is given as TGCGCCAGCAGCGCGGGGACTTTACAGGCTAACTATGGCTACACCTTC.